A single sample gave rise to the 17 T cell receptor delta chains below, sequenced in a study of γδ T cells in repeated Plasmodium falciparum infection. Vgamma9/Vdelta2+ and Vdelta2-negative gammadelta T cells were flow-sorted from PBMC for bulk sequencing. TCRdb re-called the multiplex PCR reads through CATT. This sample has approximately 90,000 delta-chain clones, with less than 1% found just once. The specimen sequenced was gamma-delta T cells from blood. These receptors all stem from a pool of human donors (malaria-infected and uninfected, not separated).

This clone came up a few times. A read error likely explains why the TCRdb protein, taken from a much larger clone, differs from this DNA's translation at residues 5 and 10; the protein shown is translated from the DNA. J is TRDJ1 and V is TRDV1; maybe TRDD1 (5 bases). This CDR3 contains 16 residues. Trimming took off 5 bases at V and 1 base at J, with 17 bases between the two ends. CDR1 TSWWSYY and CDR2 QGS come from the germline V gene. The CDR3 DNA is TGTGCTCTTGGGAAAATATGCCCGCCAACCACCGATAAACTCATCTTT. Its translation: CALGKICPPTTDKLIF.

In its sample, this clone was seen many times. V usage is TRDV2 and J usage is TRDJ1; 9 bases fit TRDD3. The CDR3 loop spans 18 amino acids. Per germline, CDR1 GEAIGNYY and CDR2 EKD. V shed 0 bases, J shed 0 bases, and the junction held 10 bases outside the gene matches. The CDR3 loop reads CACDTGPFTGGDTDKLIF. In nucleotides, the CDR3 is TGTGCCTGTGACACCGGCCCTTTTACTGGGGGAGACACCGATAAACTCATCTTT.

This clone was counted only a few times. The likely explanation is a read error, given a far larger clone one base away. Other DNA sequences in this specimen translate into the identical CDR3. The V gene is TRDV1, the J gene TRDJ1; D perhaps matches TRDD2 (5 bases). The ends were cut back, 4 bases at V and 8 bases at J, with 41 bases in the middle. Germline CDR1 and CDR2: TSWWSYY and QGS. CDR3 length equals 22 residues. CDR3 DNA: TGTGCTCTTGGGGCACCTTCGTATCCATTACCGCTCCAGAGGGAATATATGGGAAAACTCATCTTT. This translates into CALGAPSYPLPLQREYMGKLIF.

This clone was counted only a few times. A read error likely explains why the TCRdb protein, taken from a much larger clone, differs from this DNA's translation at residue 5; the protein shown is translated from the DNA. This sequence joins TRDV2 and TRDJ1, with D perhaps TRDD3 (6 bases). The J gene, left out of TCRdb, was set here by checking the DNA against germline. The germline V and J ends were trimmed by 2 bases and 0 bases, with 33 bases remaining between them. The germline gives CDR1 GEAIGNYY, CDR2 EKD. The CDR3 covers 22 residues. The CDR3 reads CACDILRDGGTNTGDYTDKLIF. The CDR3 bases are TGTGCCTGTGACATTTTAAGGGATGGGGGGACCAATACAGGGGACTACACCGATAAACTCATCTTT.

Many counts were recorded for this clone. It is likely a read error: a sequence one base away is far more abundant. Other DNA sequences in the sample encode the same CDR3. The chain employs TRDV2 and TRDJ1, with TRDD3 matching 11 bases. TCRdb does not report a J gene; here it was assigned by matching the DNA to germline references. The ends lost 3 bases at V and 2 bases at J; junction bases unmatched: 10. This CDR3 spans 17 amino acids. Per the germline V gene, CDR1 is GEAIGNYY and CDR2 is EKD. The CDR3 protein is CACDLVLGDSTTDKLIF. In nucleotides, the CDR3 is TGTGCCTGTGACCTGGTACTGGGGGATAGTACGACCGATAAACTCATCTTT.

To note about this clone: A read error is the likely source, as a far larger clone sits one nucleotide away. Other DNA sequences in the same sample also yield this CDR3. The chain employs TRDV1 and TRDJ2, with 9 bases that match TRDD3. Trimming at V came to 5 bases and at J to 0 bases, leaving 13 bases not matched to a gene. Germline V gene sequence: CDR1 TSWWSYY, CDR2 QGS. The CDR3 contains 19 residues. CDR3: CALGQTIRGIPSLTAQLFF. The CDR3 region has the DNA TGTGCTCTTGGGCAGACGATAAGGGGGATACCATCTTTGACAGCACAACTCTTCTTT.

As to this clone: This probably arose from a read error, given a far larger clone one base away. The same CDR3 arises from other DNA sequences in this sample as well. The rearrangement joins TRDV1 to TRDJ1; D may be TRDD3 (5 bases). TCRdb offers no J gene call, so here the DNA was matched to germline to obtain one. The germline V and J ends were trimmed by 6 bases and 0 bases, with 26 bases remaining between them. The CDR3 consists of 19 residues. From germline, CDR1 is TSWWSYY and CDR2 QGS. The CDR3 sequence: CALGEDISGIPPYTDKLIF. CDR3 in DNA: TGTGCTCTTGGAGAAGATATCTCCGGGATTCCCCCGTACACCGATAAACTCATCTTT.

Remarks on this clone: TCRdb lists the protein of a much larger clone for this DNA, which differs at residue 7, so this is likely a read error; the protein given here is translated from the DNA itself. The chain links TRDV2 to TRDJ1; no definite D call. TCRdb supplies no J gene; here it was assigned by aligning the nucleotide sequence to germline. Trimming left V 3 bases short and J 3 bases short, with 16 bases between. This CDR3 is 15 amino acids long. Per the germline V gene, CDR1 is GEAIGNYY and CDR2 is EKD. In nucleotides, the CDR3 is TGTGCCTGTGACTCGCCATGCTGGAGGGCCGATAAACTCATCTTT. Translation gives CACDSPCWRADKLIF.

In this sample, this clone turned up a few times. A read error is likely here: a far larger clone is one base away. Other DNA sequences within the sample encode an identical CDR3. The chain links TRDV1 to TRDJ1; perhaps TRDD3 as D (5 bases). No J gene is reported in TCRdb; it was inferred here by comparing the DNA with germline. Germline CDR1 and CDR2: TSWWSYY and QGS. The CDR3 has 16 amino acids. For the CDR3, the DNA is TGCGCTCTTGGACCCCTCGCGGCCCGGGGGGCCGATAAACTCATCTTT. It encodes CALGPLAARGADKLIF.

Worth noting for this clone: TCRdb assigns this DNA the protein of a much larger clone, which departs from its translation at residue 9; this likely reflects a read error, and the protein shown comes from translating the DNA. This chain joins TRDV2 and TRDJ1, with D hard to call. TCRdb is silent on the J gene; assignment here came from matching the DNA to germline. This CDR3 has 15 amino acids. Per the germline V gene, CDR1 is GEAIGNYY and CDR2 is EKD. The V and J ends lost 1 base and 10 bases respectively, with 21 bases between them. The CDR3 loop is CACDTLELSWKGLIF. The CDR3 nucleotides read TGTGCCTGTGACACGTTGGAATTAAGCTGGAAGGGACTCATCTTT.

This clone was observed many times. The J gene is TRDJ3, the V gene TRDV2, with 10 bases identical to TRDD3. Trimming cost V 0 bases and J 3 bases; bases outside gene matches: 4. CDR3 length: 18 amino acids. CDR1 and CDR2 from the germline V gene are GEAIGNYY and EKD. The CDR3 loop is CACDTVLGDDWDTRQMFF. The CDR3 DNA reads TGTGCCTGTGACACCGTACTGGGGGATGACTGGGACACCCGACAGATGTTTTTC.

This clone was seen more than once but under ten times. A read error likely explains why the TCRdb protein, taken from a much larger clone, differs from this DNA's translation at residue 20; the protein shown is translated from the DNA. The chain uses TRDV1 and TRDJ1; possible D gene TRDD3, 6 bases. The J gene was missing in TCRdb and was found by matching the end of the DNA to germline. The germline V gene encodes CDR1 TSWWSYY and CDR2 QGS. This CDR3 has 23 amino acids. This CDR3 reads CALGNLPGLNFPKDTEYTDRLIF. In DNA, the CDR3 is TGTGCTCTTGGGAACCTCCCCGGGCTAAACTTCCCGAAGGATACAGAGTACACCGATAGACTCATCTTT.

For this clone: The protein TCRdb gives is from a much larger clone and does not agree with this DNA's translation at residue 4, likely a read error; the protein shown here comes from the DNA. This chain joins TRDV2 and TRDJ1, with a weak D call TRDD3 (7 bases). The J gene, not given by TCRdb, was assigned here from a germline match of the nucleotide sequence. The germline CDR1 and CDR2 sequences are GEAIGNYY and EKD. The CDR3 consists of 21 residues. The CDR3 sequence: CACGTKLLPPGDRGYTDKLIF. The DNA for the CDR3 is TGTGCCTGTGGCACCAAACTCCTTCCCCCTGGGGATAGGGGGTACACCGATAAACTCATCTTT.

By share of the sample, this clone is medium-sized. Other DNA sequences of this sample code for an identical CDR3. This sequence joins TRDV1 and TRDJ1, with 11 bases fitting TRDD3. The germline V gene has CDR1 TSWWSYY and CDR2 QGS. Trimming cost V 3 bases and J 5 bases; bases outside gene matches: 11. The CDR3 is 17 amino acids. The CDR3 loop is CALGEGWGIRGEDKLIF. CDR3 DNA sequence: TGTGCTCTTGGGGAGGGGTGGGGGATACGAGGAGAGGATAAACTCATCTTT.

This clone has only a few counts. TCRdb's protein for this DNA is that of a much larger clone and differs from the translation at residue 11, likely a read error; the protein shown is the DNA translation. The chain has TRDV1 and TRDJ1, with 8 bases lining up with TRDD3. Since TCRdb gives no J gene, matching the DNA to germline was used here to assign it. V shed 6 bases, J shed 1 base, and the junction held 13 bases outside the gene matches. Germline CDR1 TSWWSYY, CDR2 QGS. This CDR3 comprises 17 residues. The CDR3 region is CALGWGNTLQFTDKLIF. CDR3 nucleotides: TGTGCTCTTGGCTGGGGGAACACCCTTCAGTTCACCGATAAACTCATCTTT.

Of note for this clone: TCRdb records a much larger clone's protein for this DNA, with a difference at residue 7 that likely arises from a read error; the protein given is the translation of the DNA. The CDR3 reads CALGKAPVGASGTDKLIF. The DNA for the CDR3 is TGTGCTCTTGGGAAAGCTCCCGTGGGGGCCTCGGGGACCGATAAACTCATCTTT. The chain combines TRDV1 with TRDJ1; TRDD3 is a possible D gene (6 bases). This CDR3 has 18 amino acids. Germline V gives CDR1 TSWWSYY, CDR2 QGS. Trimming removed 5 bases from V and 2 bases from J, with 24 bases in between.

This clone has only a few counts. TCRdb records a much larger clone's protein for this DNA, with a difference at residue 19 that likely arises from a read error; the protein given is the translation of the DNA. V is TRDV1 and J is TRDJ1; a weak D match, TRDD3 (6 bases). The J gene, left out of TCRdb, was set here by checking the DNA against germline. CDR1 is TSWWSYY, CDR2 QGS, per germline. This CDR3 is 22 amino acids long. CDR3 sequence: CALGETSAELPLLGYGADELIF. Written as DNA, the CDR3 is TGTGCTCTTGGGGAAACGTCCGCAGAACTACCGCTACTGGGCTATGGGGCCGATGAACTCATCTTT.